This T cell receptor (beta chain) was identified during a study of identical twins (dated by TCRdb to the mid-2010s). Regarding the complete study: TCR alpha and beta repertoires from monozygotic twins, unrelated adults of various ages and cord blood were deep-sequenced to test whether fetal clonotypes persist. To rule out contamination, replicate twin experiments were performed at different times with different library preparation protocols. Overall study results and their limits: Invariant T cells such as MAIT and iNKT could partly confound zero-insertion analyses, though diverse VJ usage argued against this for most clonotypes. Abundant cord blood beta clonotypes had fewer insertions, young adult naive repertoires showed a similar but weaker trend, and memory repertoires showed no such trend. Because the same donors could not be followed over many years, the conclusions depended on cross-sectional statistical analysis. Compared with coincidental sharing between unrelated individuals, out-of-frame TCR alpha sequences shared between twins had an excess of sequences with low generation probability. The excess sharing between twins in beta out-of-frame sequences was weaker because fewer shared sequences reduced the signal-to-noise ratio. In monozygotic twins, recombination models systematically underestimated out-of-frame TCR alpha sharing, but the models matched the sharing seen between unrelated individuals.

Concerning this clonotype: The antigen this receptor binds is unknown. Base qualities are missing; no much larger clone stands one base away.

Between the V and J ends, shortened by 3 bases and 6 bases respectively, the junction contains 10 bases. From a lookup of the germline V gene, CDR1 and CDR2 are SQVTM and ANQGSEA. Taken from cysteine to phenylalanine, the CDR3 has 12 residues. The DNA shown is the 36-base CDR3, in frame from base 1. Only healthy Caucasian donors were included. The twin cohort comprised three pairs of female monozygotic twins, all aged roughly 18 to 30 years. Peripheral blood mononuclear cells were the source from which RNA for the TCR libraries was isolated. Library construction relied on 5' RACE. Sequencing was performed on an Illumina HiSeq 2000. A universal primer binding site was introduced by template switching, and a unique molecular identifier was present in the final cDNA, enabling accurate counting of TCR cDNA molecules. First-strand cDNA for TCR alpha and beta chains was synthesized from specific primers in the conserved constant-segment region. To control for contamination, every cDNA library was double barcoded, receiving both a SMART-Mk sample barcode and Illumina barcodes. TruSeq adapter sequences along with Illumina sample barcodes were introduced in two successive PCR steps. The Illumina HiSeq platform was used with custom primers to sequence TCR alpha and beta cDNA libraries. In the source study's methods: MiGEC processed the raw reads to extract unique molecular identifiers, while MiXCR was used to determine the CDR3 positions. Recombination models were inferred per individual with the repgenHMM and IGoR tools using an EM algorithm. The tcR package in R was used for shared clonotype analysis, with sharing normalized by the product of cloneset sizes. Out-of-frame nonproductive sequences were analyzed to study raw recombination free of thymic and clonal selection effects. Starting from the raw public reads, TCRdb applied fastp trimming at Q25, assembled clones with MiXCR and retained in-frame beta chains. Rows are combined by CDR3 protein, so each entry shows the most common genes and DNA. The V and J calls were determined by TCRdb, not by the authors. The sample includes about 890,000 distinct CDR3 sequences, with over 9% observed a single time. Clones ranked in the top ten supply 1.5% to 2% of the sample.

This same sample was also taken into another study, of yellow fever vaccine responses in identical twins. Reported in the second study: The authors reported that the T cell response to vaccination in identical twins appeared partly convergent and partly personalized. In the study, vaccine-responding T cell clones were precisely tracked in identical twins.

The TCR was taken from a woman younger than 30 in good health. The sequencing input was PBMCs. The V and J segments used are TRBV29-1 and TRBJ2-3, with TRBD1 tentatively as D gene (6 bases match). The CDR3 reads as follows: CSVDHQGDTQYF. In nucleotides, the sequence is TGCAGCGTTGACCATCAGGGGGATACGCAGTATTTT.